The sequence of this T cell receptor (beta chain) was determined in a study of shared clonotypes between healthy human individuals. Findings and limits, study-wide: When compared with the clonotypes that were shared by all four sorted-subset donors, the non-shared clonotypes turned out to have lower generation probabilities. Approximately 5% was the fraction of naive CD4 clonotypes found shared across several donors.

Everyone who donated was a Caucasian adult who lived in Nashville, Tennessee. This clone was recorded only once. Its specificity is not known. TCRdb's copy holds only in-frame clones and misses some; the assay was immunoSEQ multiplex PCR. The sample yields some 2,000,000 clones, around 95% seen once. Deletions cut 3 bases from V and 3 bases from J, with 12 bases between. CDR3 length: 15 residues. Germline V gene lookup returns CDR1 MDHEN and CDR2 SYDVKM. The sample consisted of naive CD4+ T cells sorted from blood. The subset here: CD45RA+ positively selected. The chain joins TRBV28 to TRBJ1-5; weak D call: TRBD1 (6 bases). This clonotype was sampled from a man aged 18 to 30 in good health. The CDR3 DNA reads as TGTGCCAGCAGTTTTGAACAGGGCAACAATCAGCCCCAGCATTTT. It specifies CASSFEQGNNQPQHF. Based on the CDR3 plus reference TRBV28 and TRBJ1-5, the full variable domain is DVKVTQSSRYLVKRTGEKVFLECVQDMDHENMFWYRQDPGLGLRLIYFSYDVKMKEKGDIPEGYSVSREKKERFSLILESASTNQTSMYLCASSFEQGNNQPQHFGDGTRLSIL.